The source of this TCR beta chain is a study of T cell repertoires in cytomegalovirus infection. At the level of the study: Public TCR beta signatures were indicative of both CMV infection and a matching HLA type. Study-wide results and limits: In two of eight donors, the top clonotype was HLA-C-restricted CMV-specific. There were carriers of CMV plus the relevant HLA, and cumulative public TCR beta family frequency identified them.

Via MiXCR, TCRdb re-called the reads, giving one row per CDR3 protein. This table has 150,000 to 160,000 distinct CDR3 sequences, 20% to 30% appearing once. Between the trimmed V and J ends, which lost 2 bases and 4 bases, there was a span of 12 bases. The CDR3 is 14 residues long. CDR1 is MNHNY and CDR2 is SVGAGI in the germline V gene (reference sequence). This clonotype was detected a few times. Its antigen is not identified. The chain couples TRBV6-6 to TRBJ2-7; D not resolved. The sequence came from a human donor in good health (CMV status not recorded). Some clones in this sample may be carry-over from other donors' samples. Source material: PBMCs. This CDR3 is CASSYESGWYEQYF. The CDR3, as DNA: TGTGCCAGCAGTTACGAAAGTGGTTGGTACGAGCAGTACTTC.